This T cell receptor beta chain was recovered during a study of cytomegalovirus exposure and HLA in healthy donors (TCRdb year 2017). Broadly, across the study: An earlier analysis of approximately 550 of the donors reported about 250 Gb of sequence data and roughly 110 million unique TCR beta sequences from some 180 million T cells. In a later genetic analysis, genome-wide SNP genotypes for about 55% of the roughly 700 donors were used, and that subset was treated as a discovery cohort. About 320 gigabases of sequencing data and approximately 85 million unique TCR sequences were included in an early release covering 500 to 750 HLA-typed donors. Because of strong linkage in the cohort, four to six DR-DQ haplotypes were treated as single units for association and clustering. The study aimed to test whether signatures of past pathogen exposure could be identified by cataloging public T cell receptors. Along with the approximately 600-subject first cohort, a separate validation cohort of more than 90 different subjects was used. The number of donors typed differed by locus, with about 629-640 for A, B, C, DRB1 and DQB1, more than 500 for DQA1, 600 to 610 for DPA1, and under 490 for DPB1. Donor age, sex, ethnicity and CMV serostatus were collected together with the repertoire data. HLA typing included class I and class II loci at four-digit resolution. High-throughput TCR immunosequencing, statistical association of individual TCRs with disease status, and machine learning were combined to predict cytomegalovirus infection status. To decide whether each TCR beta V gene segment behaved as functional or pseudogenic, an earlier analysis of approximately 620 of the donors relied on high-throughput TCR beta sequencing. The study profiled the T cell repertoires of about 720 subjects by immunosequencing and related them to cytomegalovirus serostatus. Every discovery cohort repertoire had been produced on one sequencing platform. Among almost 400 genotyped donors of the cohort, an average of around 240,000 unique TCR beta nucleotide sequences were sequenced per donor, roughly 20% of them non-productive. To study patterns of TCR occurrence, a later analysis re-analyzed previously published TCR beta repertoires from 550 to 800 donors and added high-resolution HLA genotyping. The genetic ancestry cluster associated with self-reported Caucasian donors included over 80% of the roughly 410 genotyped donors. Rather than using new phenotypic data, the later analysis identified candidate immune exposures from TCR beta sequences and from how often those sequences occurred across donors. On the study overall, not on this receptor specifically: A few of the identified cytomegalovirus-associated TCR beta chains were confirmed in vitro to be specific for cytomegalovirus antigens. The sequencing pipeline was judged likely to have produced a cluster of highly shared sequence variants as a technical artifact. It was suggested by the authors that the approach could potentially be generalized to other disease states and immunological phenotypes. The presence/absence analyses assumed that sequencing depth was roughly uniform across donors, and that assumption may not be true. Broadly in line with IMGT annotations, most TCR beta V segments showed up in productive rearrangements about 87% or about 30% of the time in an earlier analysis of several hundred of the donors. The study listed approximately 150 TCR beta chains as associated with cytomegalovirus. CMV serostatus was the only immune exposure information available for the cohort. A further reported finding was that TCR beta sequences accurately predicted the HLA-A and HLA-B alleles for most subjects in the first cohort. Because the 87-base-pair reads could not distinguish some IMGT-functional V segments, including TRBV6-2 and TRBV6-3, those segments were excluded. Compared with equally common non-associated chains, HLA-associated TCR beta chains in a later analysis were more clonally expanded and had lower generation probabilities. Strong co-occurrence of HLA alleles, especially DR and DQ, made assigning TCR associations to individual alleles difficult. In a later analysis, 16,951 TCR beta sequences were associated with specific HLA alleles at a false discovery rate of 0.05. In a later genetic analysis, a missense DCLRE1C variant was associated with V-gene and J-gene trimming of TCR beta chains, and the association was replicated in an independent cohort. A later genetic analysis reported fewer N-insertions in productive TCRs among donors in an Asian-associated ancestry cluster than the approximately 700-donor mean. Linkage disequilibrium might explain the correlated functional status among segregating V segments, but an unknown experimental factor could not be ruled out. Approximately 18 rarely observed V segments, including chromosome 9 orphons, were excluded from the earlier analysis of some 590 of the donors because counts were too low. According to a later analysis, parvovirus B19, influenza, CMV and Epstein-Barr virus appeared linked to several top co-occurrence clusters. Because some donors lacked HLA typing at each locus, the association tests relied only on the typed subset. Cytomegalovirus status was reported to be diagnosed by the classifier with high specificity and sensitivity in both the original and validation cohorts. A later analysis found that most CMV-associated TCR beta chains appeared HLA-restricted, with HLA associations seemingly driven largely by CMV exposure. In a later analysis, the rate of TCR association differed among HLA loci, with DRB1 alleles having the most associated TCRs and HLA-C alleles having the fewest. This cohort had only TCR beta chains sequenced, and the lack of alpha or paired-chain data limited which features could be detected. While some public TCRs were present in many individuals, most TCR sequences turned up only very rarely across donors.

V lost 5 bases and J lost 5 bases, and the count of bases not matched to a germline gene is 10. The CDR3 numbers 17 residues from cysteine through phenylalanine. The only DNA kept is the CDR3, 51 bases in frame from the first base. The germline V gene (reference sequence) gives CDR1 as SGHAT and CDR2 as FQDESV. Libraries were made using the immunoSEQ multiplex PCR assay. The multiplex PCR relied on a mix of 60 forward primers for TCR Vbeta segments and 13 reverse primers for TCR Jbeta segments. The CDR3 region of rearranged TCR beta genes was amplified from genomic DNA with a multiplex PCR assay. Amplified TCR beta libraries were sequenced as 87-base-pair reads on the Illumina HiSeq System. Turning to the authors' computational methods: In a later analysis, 77 million or so unique TCR beta chains were counted across the approximately 620 repertoires, and approximately 9.9 million of these chains were shared by at least two donors. A nearest-neighbor algorithm error-corrected the raw reads and collapsed the reads into unique sequences, merging closely related sequences to remove PCR and sequencing errors. To assign V, D and J gene segments, CDR3 sequences were aligned to IMGT reference sequences. For a sequence to be retained, a match of at least six nucleotides was required to both a V gene segment and a J gene segment. A rearrangement counted as productive if the CDR3 had no stop codons and remained in frame with V and J, and every other rearrangement counted as non-productive. CDR3 was defined according to IMGT convention as the region running from the second conserved V-encoded cysteine to the conserved J-encoded phenylalanine. The earlier analysis of approximately 500 of the donors excluded sequences that lacked an unambiguous match to a single V gene segment. An earlier analysis of fewer than 750 of the donors called V segments functional above 56.7% productive rearrangements and segregating when the between-donor standard deviation exceeded 5%. A statistical classification framework was developed to diagnose cytomegalovirus status using the catalog of TCR beta chain sequences. In a later analysis, V and J genes were assigned by comparing TCR nucleotide sequences against IMGT/GENE-DB human TR gene sequences. A later analysis assigned CDR3 sequences and most-parsimonious VDJ recombination scenarios with the TCRdist pipeline. In a later analysis, each TCR beta chain was defined by its CDR3 amino acid sequence together with its V-gene family, and reads lacking a unique V-gene family were excluded. In a later analysis, approximately 590 highly shared, low-generation-probability nucleotide sequences were removed to address suspected cross-contamination and a sequencing artifact. For each public chain, a later analysis derived a clonal expansion index from normalized ranks of inferred template counts within each repertoire. A later analysis computed generation probabilities with a VDJ recombination model fitted to out-of-frame rearrangements, and checked the results against IGoR. Hypergeometric tests were used in a later analysis to score TCR-TCR, TCR-HLA and TCR-CMV co-occurrence, with a repertoire-size bias correction applied to the TCR pairs. False discovery rates were estimated in a later analysis by permuting HLA or CMV assignments 20 times. A later analysis grouped co-occurring TCRs with DBSCAN, adding TCRdist sequence similarity when clustering within HLA-allele-positive subsets. For co-occurrence clustering, repertoires with fewer than 30,000 or more than 120,000 public chains were excluded, along with about five repertoires with anomalous nucleotide sharing. TCRdb took this table from immuneACCESS and kept in-frame rearrangements with V and J called. Such tables lack part of the clones; where checked against another copy, unresolved V genes explain under half of the gap, and the rest is unexplained. Clone size and V and J calls were adopted from that table, with D and trimming inferred from the DNA. The sample table records 200,000 to 250,000 clones; almost 85% of these occur just once. Together, the top ten hold roughly 0.58% of the sample.

In total, more than 500 healthy bone marrow donors made up the cohort. All cohort members were sampled while nominally healthy, although unrecorded immune exposures were likely present. The donor tested CMV seronegative and was one of the 352 seronegative cohort members. Each donor provided a peripheral blood sample, and peripheral blood mononuclear cells were used for TCR beta sequencing. Genomic DNA extraction from the blood cell samples was performed with the Qiagen DNeasy Blood Extraction Kit. A remark on this clone: The antigen this receptor binds is unknown. The input lacks base qualities; no much larger clone sits a single base away.

The source material was PBMCs. The V and J segments used are TRBV11-1 and TRBJ2-1, with TRBD2 identical over 12 junction bases. The clonotype comes from a woman in her thirties or forties in good health and CMV-seronegative. The CDR3 region has the sequence CASSQPLAGGPHNEQFF. The DNA reads as follows: TGTGCCAGCAGCCAACCGCTAGCGGGGGGGCCGCACAATGAGCAGTTCTTC.